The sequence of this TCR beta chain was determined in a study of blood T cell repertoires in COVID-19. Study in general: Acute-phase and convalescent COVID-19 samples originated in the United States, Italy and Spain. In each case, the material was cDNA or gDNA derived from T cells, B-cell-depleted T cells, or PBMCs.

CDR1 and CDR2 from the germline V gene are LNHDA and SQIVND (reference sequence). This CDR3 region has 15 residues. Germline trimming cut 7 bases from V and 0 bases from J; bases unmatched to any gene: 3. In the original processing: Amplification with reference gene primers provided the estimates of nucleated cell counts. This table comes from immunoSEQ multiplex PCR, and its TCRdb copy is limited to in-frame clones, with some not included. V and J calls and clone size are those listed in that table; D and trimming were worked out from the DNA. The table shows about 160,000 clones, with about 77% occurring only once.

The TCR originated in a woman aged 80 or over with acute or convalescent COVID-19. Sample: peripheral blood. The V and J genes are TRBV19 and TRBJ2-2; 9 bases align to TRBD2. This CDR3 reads CASTLAGPNTGELFF. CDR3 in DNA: TGTGCCAGTACCCTAGCGGGGCCGAACACCGGGGAGCTGTTTTTT.